Following are 21 T cell receptor beta chains from one sample sequenced in a study of T-cell reconstitution after alpha-beta-depleted transplantation in children (dated by TCRdb to the mid-2010s). The label giving this sample's treatment or condition can be read as: allogeneic hematopoietic cell transplantation with graft depleted of TCRalphabeta T cells and CD19 B cells. Library generation was performed with PCR. The sequencer was an Illumina HiSeq 2500. To normalize quantification of the TCRbeta repertoire, the TCR libraries were built with molecular barcoding that relied on unique molecular identifiers. TCRdb trimmed the raw reads at Q25, called clones with MiXCR and kept productive beta chains. When rows share a CDR3 protein, they turn into one entry using the most common DNA and genes. Here the sample has 90,000 to 100,000 distinct CDR3 sequences; under 25% occur a single time. 20% to 25% of the sample is held by the ten biggest clonotypes.

This specimen was PBMCs, taken before TCRalphabeta/CD19-depleted stem cell transplant. Receptors were obtained from a boy younger than 10 with acute lymphoblastic leukemia, due to receive a stem cell transplant.

This clonotype was seen more than once but under ten times. The chain is built from TRBV5-1 and TRBJ2-7; D may be TRBD1 or TRBD2 (7 bases each). Trimming cost V 2 bases and J 0 bases, with 12 bases left between them. Germline CDR1 SGHRS, CDR2 YFSETQ. The CDR3 covers 15 residues. CDR3 sequence reads: CASSFQGGSSYEQYF. As DNA, the CDR3 is TGCGCCAGCAGCTTTCAGGGGGGGAGCTCCTACGAGCAGTACTTC.

This clonotype showed up just a few times. J is TRBJ2-2 and V is TRBV9; D gene unclear. This CDR3 is 13 amino acids long. Trimming pared 2 bases from V and 6 bases from J, leaving 8 bases between. Per the germline V gene, CDR1 is SGDLS and CDR2 is YYNGEE. This CDR3 is CASSVGNPGELFF. CDR3 nucleotides: TGTGCCAGCAGCGTTGGGAATCCCGGGGAGCTGTTTTTT.

The rearrangement uses TRBV6-2 or TRBV6-3 and TRBJ2-7, with 7 bases matching TRBD1. Germline-derived CDR1 and CDR2 are MNHEY and SVGEGT. The length of the CDR3 is 13 residues. The ends lost 11 bases at V and 1 base at J; junction bases unmatched: 8. The CDR3 spells CAGSGTASYEQYF. The CDR3 coding sequence is TGTGCCGGATCCGGGACAGCTTCCTACGAGCAGTACTTC.

The chain has TRBV28 and TRBJ2-1; possibly TRBD2 for D (6 bases). The CDR3 loop spans 16 amino acids. Germline CDR1 MDHEN, CDR2 SYDVKM. The V and J ends lost 5 bases and 8 bases respectively, with 22 bases between them. CDR3 coding DNA: TGTGCCAGCAGTATGTTAGCGGACGAGGTGGAAGATGAGCAGTTCTTC. Its protein is CASSMLADEVEDEQFF.

This clonotype was observed a handful of times. J is TRBJ2-2 and V is TRBV6-1, with D possibly being TRBD1 or TRBD2 (5 bases each). V lost 5 bases, J lost 1 base, and 11 bases lay in between. The CDR3 has 15 residues. CDR1 and CDR2 from the germline V gene are MNHNS and SASEGT. DNA for the CDR3: TGTGCCAGCAGTACCGGGACGGGGAACACCGGGGAGCTGTTTTTT. This encodes CASSTGTGNTGELFF.

The chain links TRBV7-7 to TRBJ2-3; 11 nucleotides match TRBD2. Per the germline V gene, CDR1 is SSHAT and CDR2 is FNYEAQ (reference sequence). The CDR3 contains 16 residues. The J segment lost 0 bases and the V segment lost 5 bases, leaving 4 bases of the junction unmatched. Written as DNA, the CDR3 is TGTGCCAGCAGCCGGGGGACTAGCGGAAGCACAGATACGCAGTATTTT. It specifies CASSRGTSGSTDTQYF.

CDR3: CASSPQFNTEAFF. The CDR3 nucleotides are TGTGCCAGCAGCCCCCAGTTCAACACTGAAGCTTTCTTT. J is TRBJ1-1 and V is TRBV9; D call uncertain. CDR1 and CDR2 (germline): SGDLS, YYNGEE. This CDR3 is built from 13 residues. V gave up 4 bases and J gave up 2 bases, with 9 bases separating them. Complete variable domain (other parts from reference TRBV9 and TRBJ1-1): DSGVTQTPKHLITATGQRVTLRCSPRSGDLSVYWYQQSLDQGLQFLIQYYNGEERAKGNILERFSAQQFPDLHSELNLSSLELGDSALYFCASSPQFNTEAFFGQGTRLTVV.

This clonotype was detected only a few times. The chain combines TRBV28 with TRBJ1-5; maybe TRBD1 (5 bases). V was cut by 6 bases and J by 6 bases, with 15 bases left in between. This CDR3 region has 14 residues. Germline lookup yields CDR1 MDHEN and CDR2 SYDVKM. The CDR3 spells CASRAGQGGQPQHF. The CDR3 DNA follows: TGTGCCAGCAGAGCCGGCCAGGGTGGTCAGCCCCAGCATTTT. The variable domain in full, with the rest retrieved from reference TRBV28 and TRBJ1-5, is DVKVTQSSRYLVKRTGEKVFLECVQDMDHENMFWYRQDPGLGLRLIYFSYDVKMKEKGDIPEGYSVSREKKERFSLILESASTNQTSMYLCASRAGQGGQPQHFGDGTRLSIL.

This chain connects TRBV6-2 or TRBV6-3 to TRBJ2-5, with TRBD2 identical over 9 bases. J lost 4 bases, V lost 6 bases, and 6 bases had no gene match. The CDR3 extends over 14 amino acids. Germline CDR1 is MNHEY and CDR2 is SVGEGT. For the CDR3, the DNA is TGTGCCAGCAGCGCAGCGGGAGGTTCAGAGACCCAGTACTTC. It translates to CASSAAGGSETQYF.

This clonotype came up a few times. The rearrangement uses TRBV20-1 and TRBJ2-1; possibly TRBD2 for D (6 bases). CDR1 is DFQATT, CDR2 SNEGSKA, per germline (reference sequence). The CDR3 extends over 15 amino acids. V was clipped by 6 bases and J by 4 bases, with 19 bases between them. The CDR3 nucleotides read TGCAGTGCCCCAGAGGAGCGGAGGGGTTACAATGAGCAGTTCTTC. Encoded protein: CSAPEERRGYNEQFF.

The genes are TRBV2 and TRBJ2-3; D might be TRBD1 or TRBD2, each matching 6 bases. CDR3 length: 16 amino acids. Trimming removed 4 bases from V and 0 bases from J, with 14 bases in between. Germline V gene lookup returns CDR1 SNHLY and CDR2 FYNNEI. The CDR3 DNA reads as TGTGCCAGCAGTGCGGAGCGGAGGGGGAGCACAGATACGCAGTATTTT. Protein sequence: CASSAERRGSTDTQYF.

This clonotype was counted many times. V is TRBV5-1 and J is TRBJ2-7, with 8 positions matching TRBD2. The V and J ends lost 5 bases and 5 bases, in that order; junction bases with no gene match: 9. Germline values: CDR1 SGHRS, CDR2 YFSETQ. CDR3 length: 14 amino acids. The CDR3 loop reads CASRSPPGGNEQYF. CDR3 DNA: TGCGCCAGCAGGTCTCCTCCGGGAGGGAACGAGCAGTACTTC.

The chain combines TRBV27 with TRBJ2-7; TRBD1 matches at 7 bases. The length of the CDR3 is 15 residues. Germline values: CDR1 MNHEY, CDR2 SMNVEV (reference sequence). V shed 6 bases, J shed 2 bases, and the junction held 10 bases outside the gene matches. CDR3 DNA: TGTGCCAGCAGCCCAGGACAGGCTTCGGCCTACGAGCAGTACTTC. Encoded protein: CASSPGQASAYEQYF.

For this clonotype: With a much larger clone just one base away, this may be a read error. This chain connects TRBV29-1 to TRBJ2-1; no clear D gene. Germline loops: CDR1 SQVTM, CDR2 ANQGSEA. This CDR3 spans 15 amino acids. The V and J ends lost 3 bases and 4 bases respectively, with 16 bases between them. CDR3 coding DNA: TGCAGCGTTGATCAGCCGACGCGGTTTTACAATGAGCAGTTCTTC. Translating it yields CSVDQPTRFYNEQFF.

The CDR3 nucleotides read TGTGCCAGCAGTTTAGGAGGGGGCTCTATTTACAATGAGCAGTTCTTC. It encodes CASSLGGGSIYNEQFF. The V and J genes are TRBV12-3 or TRBV12-4 and TRBJ2-1; TRBD1 matches at 7 bases. V was pared by 1 base and J by 4 bases, with 7 bases of the junction left unmatched. The CDR3 runs to 16 residues.

This clonotype was seen only a few times. The chain has TRBV20-1 and TRBJ2-1; 14 bases map to TRBD2. The ends lost 8 bases at V and 4 bases at J; junction bases unmatched: 4. CDR3 length equals 14 residues. Looked up from germline, CDR1 is DFQATT and CDR2 is SNEGSKA (reference sequence). For the CDR3, the DNA is TGCAGTACAGGACTAGCGGGAGGTTACAATGAGCAGTTCTTC. Residues: CSTGLAGGYNEQFF.

The J gene is TRBJ2-5, the V gene TRBV5-5, with a possible D match to TRBD2 (5 bases). This CDR3 spans 15 amino acids. Deletions cut 3 bases from V and 2 bases from J, with 14 bases between. Germline loops: CDR1 SGHKS, CDR2 YYEKEE (reference sequence). As DNA, the CDR3 is TGTGCCAGCAGCTCGCACGGAGCGGAACAAGAGACCCAGTACTTC. Its translation is CASSSHGAEQETQYF.

Ten or more counts support this clonotype. The chain carries TRBV10-2 and TRBJ2-7, with TRBD1 matching over 9 bases. The length of the CDR3 is 15 residues. From germline, CDR1 is WSHSY and CDR2 SAAADI. V trimming: 0 bases; J trimming: 3 bases; junction bases outside the gene matches: 3. CDR3 protein: CASSESATGGYEQYF. CDR3 DNA sequence: TGCGCCAGCAGTGAGTCTGCGACAGGGGGCTACGAGCAGTACTTC.

This clonotype turned up a few times. The CDR3, as DNA: TGTGCCAGCAGCAAAGGCGACCAGCAGTTCTTC. Protein product: CASSKGDQQFF. The chain joins TRBV21-1 to TRBJ2-1. TRBV21-1 has pseudogene status. The CDR3 consists of 11 residues.

A word on this clonotype: This may stem from a read error, because a much larger clone lies one nucleotide away. The V gene is TRBV7-2, the J gene TRBJ2-7; D unresolved. The CDR3 has 13 residues. CDR1 is SGHTA and CDR2 is FQGNSA in the germline V gene. The CDR3 region is CASSSDFAYEQHF. CDR3 nucleotide sequence: TGTGCCAGCAGCTCCGACTTTGCCTACGAGCAGCACTTC.

J is TRBJ2-2 and V is TRBV5-1; perhaps TRBD2 as D (6 bases). Trimming cost V 1 base and J 3 bases, with 10 bases left between them. Germline assignment: CDR1 SGHRS and CDR2 YFSETQ. The length of the CDR3 is 15 residues. CDR3 coding DNA: TGCGCCAGCAGCTTGTCACTAGCAGACACCGGGGAGCTGTTTTTT. This sequence encodes CASSLSLADTGELFF.